A selection of T cell receptor beta chains follows, all from one sample in a study of CD8+ T cells in alopecia areata. Repertoires were generated with immunoSEQ multiplex PCR, while TCRdb's copy carries only in-frame clones and drops some. The sample comprises approximately 98,000 clones, 45% to 70% of which are singletons, and roughly 19% rests with the top ten. The specimen sequenced was CD8+ T cells sorted from blood. The origin of the receptors is a human donor in good health. Both conserved end residues are part of each CDR3. D genes are given only for firm matches. A clone size is listed for some rows: how often the clone was seen (once, few, many), or a class if it is expanded.

V: TRBV18; D: TRBD1; size: NA; J: TRBJ1-2; CDR3: CASSPLGSDRVTFFNYGYTF; DNA: TGTGCCAGCTCACCACTTGGTTCCGACAGGGTAACCTTCTTCAACTATGGCTACACCTTC
V: TRBV7-2; D: NA; size: NA; J: TRBJ1-1; CDR3: CASSSPVDSPFF; DNA: TGTGCCAGCAGCTCCCCGGTCGACAGTCCTTTCTTT
V: TRBV30; D: NA; size: NA; J: TRBJ2-7; CDR3: CAWSVLSGAGYEQYF; DNA: TGTGCCTGGAGTGTACTTTCGGGGGCAGGCTACGAGCAGTACTTC
V: TRBV5-6; D: NA; size: few; J: TRBJ2-7; CDR3: CASSGGLSSYEQYF; DNA: TGTGCCAGCAGCGGGGGACTCAGCTCCTACGAGCAGTACTTC
V: TRBV9; D: TRBD1; size: NA; J: TRBJ1-2; CDR3: CASSVAKTGGYGYTF; DNA: TGTGCCAGCAGCGTAGCCAAGACAGGGGGCTATGGCTACACCTTC
V: TRBV2; D: NA; size: NA; J: TRBJ2-1; CDR3: CASSAGGNEQFF; DNA: TGTGCCAGCAGTGCTGGAGGCAATGAGCAGTTCTTC
V: TRBV27; D: NA; size: NA; J: TRBJ2-1; CDR3: CASSLSGGGPNEQFF; DNA: TGTGCCAGCAGTTTATCTGGGGGGGGCCCCAATGAGCAGTTCTTC
V: TRBV5-6; D: TRBD1; size: few; J: TRBJ2-1; CDR3: CASSSGGQGDNEQFF; DNA: TGTGCCAGCAGCTCCGGGGGACAGGGGGACAATGAGCAGTTCTTC
V: TRBV7-9; D: NA; size: NA; J: TRBJ2-3; CDR3: CASRQGNTQYF; DNA: TGTGCCAGCAGGCAGGGAAATACGCAGTATTTT
V: TRBV28; D: TRBD1; size: NA; J: TRBJ1-2; CDR3: CASSLEGADGYTF; DNA: TGTGCCAGCAGTTTAGAGGGGGCTGATGGCTACACCTTC
V: TRBV6-5; D: TRBD1; size: few; J: TRBJ2-7; CDR3: CASSGQASSYEQYF; DNA: TGTGCCAGCTCCGGACAGGCGAGCTCCTACGAGCAGTACTTC
V: TRBV6-5; D: TRBD1; size: NA; J: TRBJ2-2; CDR3: CASSYSGTGDAGELFF; DNA: TGTGCCAGCAGTTACTCGGGGACAGGGGACGCCGGGGAGCTGTTTTTT
V: TRBV4-1; D: TRBD2; size: NA; J: TRBJ2-1; CDR3: CASSQVAGAYNEQFF; DNA: TGCGCCAGCAGCCAAGTAGCGGGGGCCTACAATGAGCAGTTCTTC
V: TRBV12-5; D: NA; size: NA; J: TRBJ1-1; CDR3: CASGPPEGHLKFEAFF; DNA: TGTGCTAGTGGCCCGCCAGAGGGACACCTAAAGTTTGAAGCTTTCTTT
V: TRBV6-1; D: NA; size: few; J: TRBJ2-3; CDR3: CASIGGREYADTQYF; DNA: TGTGCCAGCATAGGCGGCAGGGAGTATGCAGATACGCAGTATTTT
V: TRBV15; D: NA; size: NA; J: TRBJ1-1; CDR3: CATSILLHTEAFF; DNA: TGTGCCACCAGCATTTTGTTGCACACTGAAGCTTTCTTT
V: TRBV7-9; D: TRBD1; size: NA; J: TRBJ2-2; CDR3: CASSLDRGTGELFF; DNA: TGTGCCAGCAGCCTAGACAGGGGCACCGGGGAGCTGTTTTTT
V: TRBV5-4; D: NA; size: NA; J: TRBJ1-2; CDR3: CASSLPADFYGYTF; DNA: TGTGCCAGCAGCCTGCCGGCGGACTTCTATGGCTACACCTTC
V: TRBV7-9; D: NA; size: NA; J: TRBJ2-3; CDR3: CASSLVGGTPTQYF; DNA: TGTGCCAGCAGCTTGGTCGGGGGTACACCTACGCAGTATTTT
V: TRBV6-1; D: TRBD2; size: NA; J: TRBJ2-1; CDR3: CASSRSGDSYNEQFF; DNA: TGTGCCAGCAGCCGTAGCGGGGACTCCTACAATGAGCAGTTCTTC
V: TRBV6-1; D: NA; size: few; J: TRBJ1-6; CDR3: CASSDFAAQPGSPLHF; DNA: TGTGCCAGCAGTGATTTCGCAGCCCAACCCGGTTCACCCCTCCACTTT
V: TRBV19; D: NA; size: few; J: TRBJ1-1; CDR3: CASSLTGMNTEAFF; DNA: TGTGCCAGTAGCCTGACAGGAATGAACACTGAAGCTTTCTTT
V: TRBV29-1; D: NA; size: few; J: TRBJ2-1; CDR3: CSVASDAGYNEQFF; DNA: TGCAGCGTTGCTTCGGACGCCGGGTACAATGAGCAGTTCTTC